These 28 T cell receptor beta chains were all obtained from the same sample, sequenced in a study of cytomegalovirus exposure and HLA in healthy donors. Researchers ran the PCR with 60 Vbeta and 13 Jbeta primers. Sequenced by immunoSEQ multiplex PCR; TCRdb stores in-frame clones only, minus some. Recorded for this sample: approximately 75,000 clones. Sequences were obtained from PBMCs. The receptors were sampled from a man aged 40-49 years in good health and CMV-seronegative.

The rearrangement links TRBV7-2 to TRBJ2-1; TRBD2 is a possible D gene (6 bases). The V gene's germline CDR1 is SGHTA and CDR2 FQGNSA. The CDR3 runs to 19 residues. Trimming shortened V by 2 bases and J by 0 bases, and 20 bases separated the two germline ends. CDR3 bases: TGTGCCAGCAGCTTATCCCGGGACTTCCGGCGTGGCTCCTACAATGAGCAGTTCTTC. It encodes CASSLSRDFRRGSYNEQFF.

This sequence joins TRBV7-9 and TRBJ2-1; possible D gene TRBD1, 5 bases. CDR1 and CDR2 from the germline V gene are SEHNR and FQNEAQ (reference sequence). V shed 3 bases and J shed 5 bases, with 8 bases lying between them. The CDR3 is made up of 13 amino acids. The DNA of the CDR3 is TGTGCCAGCAGCTTTACAGGAAACAATGAGCAGTTCTTC. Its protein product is CASSFTGNNEQFF.

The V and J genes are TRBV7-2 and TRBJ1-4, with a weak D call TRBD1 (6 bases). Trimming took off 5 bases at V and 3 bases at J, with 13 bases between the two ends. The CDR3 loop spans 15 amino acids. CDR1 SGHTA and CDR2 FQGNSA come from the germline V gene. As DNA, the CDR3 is TGTGCCAGCAGCGGCACAGGGCTGCCTAATGAAAAACTGTTTTTT. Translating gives CASSGTGLPNEKLFF. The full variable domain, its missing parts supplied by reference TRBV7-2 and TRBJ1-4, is GAGVSQSPSNKVTEKGKDVELRCDPISGHTALYWYRQSLGQGLEFLIYFQGNSAPDKSGLPSDRFSAERTGGSVSTLTIQRTQQEDSAVYLCASSGTGLPNEKLFFGSGTQLSVL.

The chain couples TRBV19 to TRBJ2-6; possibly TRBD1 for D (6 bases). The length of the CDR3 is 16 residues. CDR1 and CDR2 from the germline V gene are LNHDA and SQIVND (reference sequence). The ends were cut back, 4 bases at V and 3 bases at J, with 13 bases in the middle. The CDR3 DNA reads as TGTGCCAGTAGTAGCCGACAGGCCTATGGGGCCAACGTCCTGACTTTC. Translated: CASSSRQAYGANVLTF.

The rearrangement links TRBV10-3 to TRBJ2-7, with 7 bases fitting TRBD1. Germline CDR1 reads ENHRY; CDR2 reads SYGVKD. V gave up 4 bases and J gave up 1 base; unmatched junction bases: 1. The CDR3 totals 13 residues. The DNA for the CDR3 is TGTGCCATCAGTGGGGGACAGTCCTACGAGCAGTACTTC. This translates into CAISGGQSYEQYF.

This chain's CDR3 is CASSLAGFGKGNYGYTF. In DNA, the CDR3 is TGTGCCAGCAGCTTAGCAGGGTTCGGAAAGGGTAACTATGGCTACACCTTC. The chain combines TRBV5-6 with TRBJ1-2; maybe TRBD1 (5 bases). Germline CDR1 is SGHDT and CDR2 is YYEEEE. The CDR3 has 17 residues. Trimming cost V 2 bases and J 1 base, with 18 bases left between them. The variable domain in full, with the rest retrieved from reference TRBV5-6 and TRBJ1-2, is DAGVTQSPTHLIKTRGQQVTLRCSPKSGHDTVSWYQQALGQGPQFIFQYYEEEERQRGNFPDRFSGHQFPNYSSELNVNALLLGDSALYLCASSLAGFGKGNYGYTFGSGTRLTVV.

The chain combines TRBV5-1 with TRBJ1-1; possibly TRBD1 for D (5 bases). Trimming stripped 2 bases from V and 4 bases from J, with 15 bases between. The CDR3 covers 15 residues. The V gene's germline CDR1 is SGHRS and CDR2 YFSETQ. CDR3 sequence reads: CASSFEQVGVTEAFF. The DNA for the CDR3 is TGCGCCAGCAGCTTTGAACAGGTTGGTGTCACTGAAGCTTTCTTT. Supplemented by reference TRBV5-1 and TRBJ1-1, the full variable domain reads KAGVTQTPRYLIKTRGQQVTLSCSPISGHRSVSWYQQTPGQGLQFLFEYFSETQRNKGNFPGRFSGRQFSNSRSEMNVSTLELGDSALYLCASSFEQVGVTEAFFGQGTRLTVV.

The CDR3 nucleotides are TGCGCCAGCAGCCAAGGGTCCGGTAGCGGGATTAGCACAGATACGCAGTATTTT. Translation: CASSQGSGSGISTDTQYF. This sequence joins TRBV4-3 and TRBJ2-3; TRBD2 agrees at 8 bases. Losses at the gene ends were 1 base for V and 0 bases for J; bases not matched to a gene: 9. Germline loops: CDR1 LGHNA, CDR2 YSLEER. There are 18 residues in the CDR3.

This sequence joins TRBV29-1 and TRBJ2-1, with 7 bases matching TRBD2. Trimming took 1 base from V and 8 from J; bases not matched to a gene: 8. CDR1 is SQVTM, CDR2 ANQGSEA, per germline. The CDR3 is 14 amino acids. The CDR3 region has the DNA TGCAGCGTTGAAGGAGGTCGGGGGGTAGATGAGCAGTTCTTC. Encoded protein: CSVEGGRGVDEQFF.

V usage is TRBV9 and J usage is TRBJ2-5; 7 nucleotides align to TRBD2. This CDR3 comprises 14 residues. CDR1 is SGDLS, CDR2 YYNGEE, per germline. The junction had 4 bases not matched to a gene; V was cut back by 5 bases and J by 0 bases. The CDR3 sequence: CASSLGGYQETQYF. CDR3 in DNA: TGTGCCAGCAGTTTGGGGGGGTACCAAGAGACCCAGTACTTC.

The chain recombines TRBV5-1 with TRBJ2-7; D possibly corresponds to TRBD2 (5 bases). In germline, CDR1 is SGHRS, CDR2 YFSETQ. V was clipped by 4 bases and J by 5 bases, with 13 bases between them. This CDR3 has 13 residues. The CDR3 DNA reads TGCGCCAGCAGCAATGTCTTGGGAGACGAGCAGTACTTC. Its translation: CASSNVLGDEQYF.

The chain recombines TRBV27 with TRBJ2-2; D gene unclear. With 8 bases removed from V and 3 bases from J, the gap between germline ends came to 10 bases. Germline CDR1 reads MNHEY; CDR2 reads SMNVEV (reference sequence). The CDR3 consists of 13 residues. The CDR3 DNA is TGTGCCAGCCTCGATAGCTACACCGGGGAGCTGTTTTTT. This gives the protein CASLDSYTGELFF.

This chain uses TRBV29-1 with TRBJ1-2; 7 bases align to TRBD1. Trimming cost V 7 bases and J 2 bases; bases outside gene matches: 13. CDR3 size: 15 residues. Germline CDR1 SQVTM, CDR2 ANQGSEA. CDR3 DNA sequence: TGCAGCGCCGATGGGTTAGGGGGCCGGAACTATGGCTACACCTTC. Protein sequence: CSADGLGGRNYGYTF.

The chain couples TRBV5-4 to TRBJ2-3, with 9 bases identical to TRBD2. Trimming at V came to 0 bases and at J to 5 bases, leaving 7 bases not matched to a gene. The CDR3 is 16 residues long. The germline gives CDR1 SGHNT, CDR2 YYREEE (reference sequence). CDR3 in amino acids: CASSLVAGGPVDTQYF. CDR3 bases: TGTGCCAGCAGCTTGGTGGCGGGGGGGCCTGTAGATACGCAGTATTTT.

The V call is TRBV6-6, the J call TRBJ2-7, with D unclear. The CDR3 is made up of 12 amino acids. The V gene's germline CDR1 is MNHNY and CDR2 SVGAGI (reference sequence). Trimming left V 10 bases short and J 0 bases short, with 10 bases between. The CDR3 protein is CATGSPSYEQYF. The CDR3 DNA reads TGTGCCACGGGTTCTCCCTCCTACGAGCAGTACTTC.

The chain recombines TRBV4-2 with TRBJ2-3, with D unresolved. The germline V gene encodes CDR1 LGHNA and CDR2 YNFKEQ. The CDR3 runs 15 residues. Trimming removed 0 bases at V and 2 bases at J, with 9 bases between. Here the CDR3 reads CASSQDFRVTDTQYF. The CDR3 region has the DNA TGTGCCAGCAGCCAAGATTTCCGGGTCACAGATACGCAGTATTTT.

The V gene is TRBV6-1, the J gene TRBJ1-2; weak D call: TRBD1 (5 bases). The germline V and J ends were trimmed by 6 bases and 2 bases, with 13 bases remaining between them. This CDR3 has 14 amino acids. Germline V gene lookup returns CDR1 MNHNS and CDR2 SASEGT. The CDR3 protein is CASSPDTANYGYTF. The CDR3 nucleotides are TGTGCCAGCAGCCCGGACACCGCCAACTATGGCTACACCTTC.

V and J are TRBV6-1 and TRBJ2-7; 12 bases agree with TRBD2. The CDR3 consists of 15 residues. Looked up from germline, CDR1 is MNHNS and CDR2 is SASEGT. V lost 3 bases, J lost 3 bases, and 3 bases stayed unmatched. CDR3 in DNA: TGTGCCAGCAGTGATCTGACTAGCGGGAGCTACGAGCAGTACTTC. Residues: CASSDLTSGSYEQYF.

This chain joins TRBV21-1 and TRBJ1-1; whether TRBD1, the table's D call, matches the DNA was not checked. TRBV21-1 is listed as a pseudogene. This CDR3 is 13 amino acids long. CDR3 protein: CASSSQGCTEAFF. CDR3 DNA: TGTGCCAGCAGCAGTCAGGGTTGCACTGAAGCTTTCTTT.

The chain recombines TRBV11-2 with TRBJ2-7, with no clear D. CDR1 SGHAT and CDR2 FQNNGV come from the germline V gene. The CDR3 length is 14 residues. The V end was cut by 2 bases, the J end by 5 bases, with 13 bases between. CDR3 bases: TGTGCCAGCAGCTTAAGCCCCACTAACAACGAGCAGTACTTC. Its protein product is CASSLSPTNNEQYF.

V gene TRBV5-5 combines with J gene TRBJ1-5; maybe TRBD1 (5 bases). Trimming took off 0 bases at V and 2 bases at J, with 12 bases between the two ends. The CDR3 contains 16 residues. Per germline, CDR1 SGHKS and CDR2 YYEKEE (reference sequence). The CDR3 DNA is TGTGCCAGCAGCTTGGCGGGGGGGGTAGGCAATCAGCCCCAGCATTTT. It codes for CASSLAGGVGNQPQHF.

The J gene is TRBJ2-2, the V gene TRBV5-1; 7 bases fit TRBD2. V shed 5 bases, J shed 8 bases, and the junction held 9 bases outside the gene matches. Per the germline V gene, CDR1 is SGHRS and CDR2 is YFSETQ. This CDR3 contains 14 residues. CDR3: CASRRLASEGELFF. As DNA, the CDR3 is TGCGCCAGCAGGCGACTAGCTTCCGAGGGGGAGCTGTTTTTT.

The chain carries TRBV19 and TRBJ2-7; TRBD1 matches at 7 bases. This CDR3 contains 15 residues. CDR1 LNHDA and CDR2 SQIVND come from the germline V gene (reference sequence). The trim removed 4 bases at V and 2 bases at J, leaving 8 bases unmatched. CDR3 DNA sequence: TGTGCCAGTAGTAACCCGGGACAGAGGGCCTACGAGCAGTACTTC. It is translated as CASSNPGQRAYEQYF.

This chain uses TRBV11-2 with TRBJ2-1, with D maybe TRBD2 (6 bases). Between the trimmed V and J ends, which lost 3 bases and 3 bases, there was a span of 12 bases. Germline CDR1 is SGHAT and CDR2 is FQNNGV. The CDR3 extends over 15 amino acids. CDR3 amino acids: CASSLEVSGYNEQFF. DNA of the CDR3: TGTGCCAGCAGCTTGGAGGTTAGCGGCTACAATGAGCAGTTCTTC.

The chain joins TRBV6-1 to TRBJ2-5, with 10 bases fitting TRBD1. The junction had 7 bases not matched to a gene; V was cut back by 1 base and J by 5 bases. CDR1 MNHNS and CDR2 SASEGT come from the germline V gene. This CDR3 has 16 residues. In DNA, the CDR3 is TGTGCCAGCAGTGAAGGGGGACAGGGGATACGGGAGACCCAGTACTTC. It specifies CASSEGGQGIRETQYF.

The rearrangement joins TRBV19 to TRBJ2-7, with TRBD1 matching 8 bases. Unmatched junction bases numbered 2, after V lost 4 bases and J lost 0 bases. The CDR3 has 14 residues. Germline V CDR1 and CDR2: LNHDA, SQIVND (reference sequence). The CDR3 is CASSTGQGSYEQYF. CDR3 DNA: TGTGCCAGTAGTACCGGACAGGGCTCCTACGAGCAGTACTTC.

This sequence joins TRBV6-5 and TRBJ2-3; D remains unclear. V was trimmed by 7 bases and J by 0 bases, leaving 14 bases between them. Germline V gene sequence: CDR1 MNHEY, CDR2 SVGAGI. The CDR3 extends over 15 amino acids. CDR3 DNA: TGTGCCAGCACCCGCGAAGGAGCTAGCACAGATACGCAGTATTTT. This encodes CASTREGASTDTQYF.

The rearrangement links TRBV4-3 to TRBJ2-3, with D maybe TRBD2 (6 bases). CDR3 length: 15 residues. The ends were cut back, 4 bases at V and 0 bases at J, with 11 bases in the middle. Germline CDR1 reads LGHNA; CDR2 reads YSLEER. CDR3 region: CASSLGRRSTDTQYF. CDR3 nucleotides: TGCGCCAGCAGCCTGGGGAGGCGTAGCACAGATACGCAGTATTTT.